The clone carrying this T cell receptor (beta chain) was recorded at least ten times. The antigen remains unidentified. The V end was cut by 6 bases, the J end by 9 bases, with 15 bases between. Per germline, CDR1 SGHTA and CDR2 FQGTGA. The CDR3 runs to 13 residues. This record comes from a study of identical twins. General study points: Conclusions leaned on cross-sectional statistical analysis and did not track the same donors over time. Abundant cord blood beta clonotypes carried fewer insertions; memory repertoires showed none.

TCRdb reprocessed the 5' RACE reads via MiXCR and lists one record per CDR3 protein. The data show hundreds of thousands of distinct CDR3 sequences, less than 9.5% seen once. These data were also filed under a second study, of yellow fever vaccine responses in identical twins. Per that study: Twins showed a vaccine T cell response that reportedly seemed partly convergent, partly personalized.

This clonotype was sampled from a young woman in good health. The chain couples TRBV7-3 to TRBJ2-1, with a weak D call TRBD1 (5 bases). Sequencing used CD8+ T cells sorted from blood. The CDR3 nucleotides read TGTGCCAGCAGTCTCCTCCAGGGTAGTGAGCAGTTCTTC. Its translation is CASSLLQGSEQFF.